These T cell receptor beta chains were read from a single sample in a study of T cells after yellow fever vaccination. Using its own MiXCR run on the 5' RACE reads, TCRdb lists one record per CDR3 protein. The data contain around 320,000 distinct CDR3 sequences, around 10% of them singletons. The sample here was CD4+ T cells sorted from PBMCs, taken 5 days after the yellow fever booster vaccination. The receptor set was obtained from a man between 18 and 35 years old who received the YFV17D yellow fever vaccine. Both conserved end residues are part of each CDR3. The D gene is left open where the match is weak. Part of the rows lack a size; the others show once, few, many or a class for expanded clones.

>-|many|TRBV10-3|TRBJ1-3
CAISASGHRGNTIYF
TGTGCCATCAGTGCCTCGGGACACCGTGGAAACACCATATATTTT
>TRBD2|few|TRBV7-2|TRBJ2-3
CASSLFGTSGGAADTQYF
TGTGCCAGCAGCTTATTTGGGACTAGCGGGGGGGCCGCAGATACGCAGTATTTT
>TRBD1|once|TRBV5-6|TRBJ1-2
CASSRDRAALGYTF
TGTGCCAGCAGCCGCGACAGGGCGGCGCTTGGCTACACCTTC
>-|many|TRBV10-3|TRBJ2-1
CAISEEVWEDNEQFF
TGTGCCATCAGTGAGGAAGTGTGGGAAGACAATGAGCAGTTCTTC
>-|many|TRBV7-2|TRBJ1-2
CASSLSGGLSYGYTF
TGTGCCAGCAGCTTAAGCGGCGGCTTATCCTATGGCTACACCTTC
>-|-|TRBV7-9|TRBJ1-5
CASSRIDQPQHF
TGTGCCAGCAGCCGAATCGATCAGCCCCAGCATTTT
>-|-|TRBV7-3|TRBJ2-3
CASSLGHTDTQYF
TGTGCCAGCAGTCTGGGTCACACAGATACGCAGTATTTT
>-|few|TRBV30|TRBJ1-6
CAGGSRNSPLHF
TGTGCTGGGGGCAGTCGGAATTCACCCCTCCACTTT
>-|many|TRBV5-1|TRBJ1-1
CASSLSLGAEAFF
TGCGCCAGCAGCTTGTCCCTGGGGGCTGAAGCTTTCTTT
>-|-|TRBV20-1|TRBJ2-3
CSASRGSTDTQYF
TGCAGTGCTAGCCGAGGGAGCACAGATACGCAGTATTTT
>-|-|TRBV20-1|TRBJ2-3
CSAYAGATDTQYF
TGCAGTGCTTACGCCGGGGCCACAGATACGCAGTATTTT
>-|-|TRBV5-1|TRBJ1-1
CASSEIRNTEAFF
TGCGCCAGCAGCGAGATTCGTAACACTGAAGCTTTCTTT
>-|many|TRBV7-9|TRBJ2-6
CASSLRAGANVLTF
TGTGCCAGCAGCTTAAGAGCTGGGGCCAACGTCCTGACTTTC
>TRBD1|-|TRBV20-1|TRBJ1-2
CSAKWTGGSGGYTF
TGCAGTGCAAAGTGGACAGGGGGTTCAGGTGGCTACACCTTC
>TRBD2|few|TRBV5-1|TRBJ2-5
CASSKGLAGDNQETQYF
TGCGCCAGCAGCAAGGGACTAGCGGGGGATAACCAAGAGACCCAGTACTTC
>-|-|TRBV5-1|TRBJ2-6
CASSPRPDGANVLTF
TGCGCCAGCAGCCCGCGGCCAGATGGGGCCAACGTCCTGACTTTC
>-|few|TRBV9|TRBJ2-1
CASSVEASAPLRYNEQFF
TGTGCCAGCAGCGTAGAGGCTAGCGCCCCGCTTAGATACAATGAGCAGTTCTTC
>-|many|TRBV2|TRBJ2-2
CASSAQGWTGELFF
TGTGCCAGCAGTGCACAGGGTTGGACCGGGGAGCTGTTTTTT
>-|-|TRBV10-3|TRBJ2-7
CAISAASYEQYF
TGTGCCATCAGTGCTGCCTCCTACGAGCAGTACTTC
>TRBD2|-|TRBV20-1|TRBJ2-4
CSARFSSGTSGGVVKNIQYF
TGCAGTGCTAGATTCTCCTCCGGGACTAGCGGGGGGGTTGTCAAAAACATTCAGTACTTC
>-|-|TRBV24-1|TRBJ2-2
CATSRPRDTGELFF
TGTGCCACCTCTAGGCCCCGGGACACCGGGGAGCTGTTTTTT
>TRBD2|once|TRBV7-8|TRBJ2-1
CASSSQPLADEQFF
TGTGCCAGCAGCTCCCAACCCCTAGCGGATGAGCAGTTCTTC
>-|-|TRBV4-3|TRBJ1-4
CASSPQGQLNEKLFF
TGCGCCAGCAGCCCCCAGGGGCAGTTAAATGAAAAACTGTTTTTT
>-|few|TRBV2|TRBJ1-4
CASSGQAGEKLFF
TGTGCCAGCAGTGGACAGGCCGGGGAAAAACTGTTTTTT
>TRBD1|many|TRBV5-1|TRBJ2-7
CASSLGQGSYEQYF
TGCGCCAGCAGCTTAGGACAGGGATCCTACGAGCAGTACTTC
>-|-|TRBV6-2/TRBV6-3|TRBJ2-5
CASRGVQETQYF
TGTGCCAGCAGAGGGGTCCAAGAGACCCAGTACTTC
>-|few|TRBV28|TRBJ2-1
CASSRVTSTVMNEQFF
TGTGCCAGCAGCAGAGTTACTAGCACCGTGATGAATGAGCAGTTCTTC
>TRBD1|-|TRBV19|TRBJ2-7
CASTRDRKGAYEQYF
TGTGCCAGTACCCGGGACAGGAAGGGAGCCTACGAGCAGTACTTC